The T cell receptor beta chain under discussion was sequenced for a study of neurological immune-mediated disorders. V dropped 0 bases and J dropped 8 bases, with 7 bases sitting between them. This CDR3 contains 12 residues. CDR1 is ENHRY and CDR2 is SYGVKD in the germline V gene. PBMCs stored at -80 C, 2 million in total, were the source of the unsorted libraries. This clonotype was observed at least ten times. Antigen unknown. Whole-study results and caveats: No CDR3 amino acid sequences recurred among expanded clones across subjects, suggesting private repertoires in all groups. The multiple sclerosis repertoire cluster lacked an association with any feature, whether clinical or MRI. Among 34 multiple sclerosis patients, phylogenetic grouping put the repertoires of 18 into a single related-CDR3 cluster, a possible signature.

TCRdb ran MiXCR on the 5' RACE reads and lists one entry per CDR3 protein. Altogether tens of thousands of distinct CDR3 sequences are present, 4.5% being singletons, with the ten largest covering under 7.5%. The chain is built from TRBV10-3 and TRBJ1-2; D not resolved. The sequence was collected from a young man with multiple sclerosis. Input material: PBMCs. CDR3 coding DNA: TGTGCCATCAGTGAGTCCGTAGGGGGCTACACCTTC. It codes for CAISESVGGYTF.